This is a list of T cell receptor beta chains from one sample in a study of Graves' ophthalmopathy and Graves' hyperthyroidism. TCRdb recomputed calls from the multiplex PCR reads with MiXCR, one row per CDR3 protein. Among roughly 420,000 distinct CDR3 sequences listed, around a fifth were seen once. Material: peripheral blood. The receptors derive from a woman between 18 and 29 years old with stable Graves' hyperthyroidism. CDR3s include the opening cysteine and the closing phenylalanine or tryptophan. D genes are given only for firm matches. Size tells how often a clone was seen (once, few, many) or the class of an expanded clone, and some rows leave it out.

size: .; V: TRBV29-1; J: TRBJ2-5; D: .; CDR3: CSVEVNKETQYF; DNA: TGCAGCGTTGAAGTGAACAAAGAGACCCAGTACTTC
size: many; V: TRBV27; J: TRBJ1-1; D: TRBD1; CDR3: CASNTDRGTEAFF; DNA: TGTGCCAGCAACACGGACAGGGGCACTGAAGCTTTCTTT
size: .; V: TRBV19; J: TRBJ2-7; D: TRBD2; CDR3: CASTDTSGSAYEQYF; DNA: TGTGCCAGTACCGATACTAGCGGGTCCGCCTACGAGCAGTACTTC
size: .; V: TRBV12-3/TRBV12-4; J: TRBJ1-2; D: TRBD1; CDR3: CASSPGQGDGYTF; DNA: TGTGCCAGCAGCCCAGGACAGGGAGATGGCTACACCTTC
size: .; V: TRBV6-1; J: TRBJ2-5; D: TRBD2; CDR3: CASTTPILAKQETQYF; DNA: TGTGCCAGCACCACGCCCATACTAGCGAAACAAGAGACCCAGTACTTC
size: many; V: TRBV6-2/TRBV6-3; J: TRBJ1-1; D: .; CDR3: CASRRTATEAFF; DNA: TGTGCCAGCCGGCGGACGGCCACTGAAGCTTTCTTT
size: many; V: TRBV12-3/TRBV12-4; J: TRBJ2-5; D: .; CDR3: CASSLALPEVPGASYF; DNA: TGTGCCAGCAGTTTAGCCCTCCCGGAAGTACCCGGGGCTTCGTACTTC
size: many; V: TRBV5-5; J: TRBJ2-2; D: .; CDR3: CASSLGQGSDTGELFF; DNA: TGTGCCAGCAGCTTGGGTCAGGGATCGGACACCGGGGAGCTGTTTTTT
size: many; V: TRBV6-1; J: TRBJ2-7; D: .; CDR3: CASSEVVEQYF; DNA: TGTGCCAGCAGTGAAGTGGTCGAGCAGTACTTC
size: many; V: TRBV6-5; J: TRBJ1-2; D: .; CDR3: CASGTINYGYTF; DNA: TGTGCCAGCGGGACAATAAACTATGGCTACACCTTC
size: many; V: TRBV18; J: TRBJ1-3; D: .; CDR3: CASSPAGAGNTIYF; DNA: TGTGCCAGCTCACCGGCAGGGGCTGGAAACACCATATATTTT
size: .; V: TRBV6-1; J: TRBJ2-2; D: .; CDR3: CASNRQGPGELFF; DNA: TGTGCCAGCAACAGGCAGGGCCCCGGGGAGCTGTTTTTT
size: .; V: TRBV20-1; J: TRBJ1-1; D: .; CDR3: CSASYGTEAFF; DNA: TGCAGTGCTAGTTATGGGACTGAAGCTTTCTTT
size: many; V: TRBV28; J: TRBJ1-2; D: .; CDR3: CASSLSPGAVYGYTF; DNA: TGTGCCAGCAGTTTATCTCCCGGTGCCGTCTATGGCTACACCTTC
size: .; V: TRBV6-2/TRBV6-3; J: TRBJ2-7; D: .; CDR3: CAITNSYEQYF; DNA: TGTGCCATCACCAACTCCTACGAGCAGTACTTC
size: .; V: TRBV15; J: TRBJ1-2; D: TRBD1; CDR3: CASSTDRGLYGYTF; DNA: TGTGCCTCCTCTACGGACAGGGGATTATATGGCTACACCTTC
size: .; V: TRBV11-1; J: TRBJ2-7; D: TRBD1; CDR3: CASSYDRHQTGFNEQYF; DNA: TGTGCCAGCAGCTACGACCGCCACCAGACAGGGTTCAACGAGCAGTACTTC
size: .; V: TRBV12-3/TRBV12-4; J: TRBJ2-5; D: TRBD1; CDR3: CASNYRGQETQYF; DNA: TGTGCCAGCAACTACAGGGGCCAAGAGACCCAGTACTTC
size: many; V: TRBV6-1; J: TRBJ2-6; D: TRBD1; CDR3: CASRTGTSGANVLTF; DNA: TGTGCCAGCAGGACAGGGACCTCTGGGGCCAACGTCCTGACTTTC
size: .; V: TRBV19; J: TRBJ1-5; D: TRBD1; CDR3: CASSIGGTVRKPQHF; DNA: TGTGCCAGTAGTATAGGCGGGACAGTAAGAAAGCCCCAGCATTTT
size: .; V: TRBV20-1; J: TRBJ2-5; D: TRBD2; CDR3: CSARTSGSLETQYF; DNA: TGCAGTGCTAGGACTAGCGGGAGCTTAGAGACCCAGTACTTC
size: .; V: TRBV20-1; J: TRBJ2-7; D: .; CDR3: CSARRGFDEQYF; DNA: TGCAGTGCAAGAAGGGGTTTCGACGAGCAGTACTTC
size: few; V: TRBV9; J: TRBJ1-3; D: .; CDR3: CASSVDVGNTIYF; DNA: TGTGCCAGCAGCGTAGACGTTGGAAACACCATATATTTT
size: many; V: TRBV29-1; J: TRBJ2-7; D: .; CDR3: CSVEIGFYEQYF; DNA: TGCAGCGTTGAAATAGGGTTCTACGAGCAGTACTTC
size: .; V: TRBV6-1; J: TRBJ1-1; D: .; CDR3: CASSVDRLNTEAFF; DNA: TGTGCCAGCAGTGTGGACAGATTGAACACTGAAGCTTTCTTT
size: many; V: TRBV5-1; J: TRBJ1-1; D: .; CDR3: CASSSRPDTEAFF; DNA: TGCGCCAGCAGTAGCAGGCCCGACACTGAAGCTTTCTTT
size: many; V: TRBV6-5; J: TRBJ1-1; D: .; CDR3: CASSPFQGVSAFF; DNA: TGTGCCAGCAGTCCTTTCCAGGGAGTATCAGCTTTCTTT
size: many; V: TRBV20-1; J: TRBJ2-5; D: TRBD2; CDR3: CSARPSGGEETQYF; DNA: TGCAGTGCTAGACCTAGCGGGGGGGAAGAGACCCAGTACTTC
size: many; V: TRBV7-2; J: TRBJ2-7; D: .; CDR3: CASSLDYLAYEQYF; DNA: TGTGCCAGCAGCTTGGACTATCTAGCCTACGAGCAGTACTTC
size: many; V: TRBV12-3/TRBV12-4; J: TRBJ1-6; D: .; CDR3: CASSSTGGGNSPLHF; DNA: TGTGCCAGCAGTTCGACAGGAGGCGGTAATTCACCCCTCCACTTT
size: .; V: TRBV2; J: TRBJ1-1; D: TRBD1; CDR3: CASSEATGVTEAFF; DNA: TGTGCCAGCAGTGAAGCGACAGGGGTCACTGAAGCTTTCTTT
size: .; V: TRBV28; J: TRBJ2-5; D: .; CDR3: CASSQSGRFLGVTQYF; DNA: TGTGCCAGCAGTCAATCCGGACGGTTTTTAGGAGTGACCCAGTACTTC
size: many; V: TRBV30; J: TRBJ1-1; D: .; CDR3: CAWARNTEAFF; DNA: TGTGCCTGGGCGAGGAACACTGAAGCTTTCTTT
size: many; V: TRBV27; J: TRBJ2-7; D: TRBD2; CDR3: CASSPGLADYEQYF; DNA: TGTGCCAGCAGTCCCGGACTAGCGGACTACGAGCAGTACTTC
size: many; V: TRBV19; J: TRBJ1-5; D: TRBD1; CDR3: CASSTTGGNQPRHF; DNA: TGTGCCAGTAGTACCACAGGGGGCAATCAGCCCCGGCATTTT
size: once; V: TRBV7-9; J: TRBJ1-1; D: TRBD1; CDR3: CASSTGGEAFF; DNA: TGTGCCAGCAGCACAGGGGGTGAAGCTTTCTTT
size: .; V: TRBV7-2; J: TRBJ2-2; D: .; CDR3: CASSSNRAAGELFF; DNA: TGTGCCAGCAGCTCAAACAGGGCGGCCGGGGAGCTGTTTTTT
size: few; V: TRBV6-8; J: TRBJ1-5; D: .; CDR3: CASSRAKDNPNQPQHF; DNA: TGTGCCAGCAGTCGGGCCAAAGACAATCCTAATCAGCCCCAGCATTTT
size: many; V: TRBV6-1; J: TRBJ2-7; D: TRBD1; CDR3: CASSMRQGTYEQYF; DNA: TGTGCCAGCAGCATGAGACAGGGGACCTACGAGCAGTACTTC
size: many; V: TRBV25-1; J: TRBJ2-7; D: .; CDR3: CASSDPPGEQYF; DNA: TGTGCCAGCAGTGATCCCCCAGGGGAGCAGTACTTC
size: many; V: TRBV7-8; J: TRBJ2-7; D: TRBD2; CDR3: CASSQPPSGTRDEQYF; DNA: TGTGCCAGCAGCCAGCCCCCAAGCGGGACCCGAGACGAGCAGTACTTC
size: many; V: TRBV6-1; J: TRBJ2-7; D: TRBD1; CDR3: CASRDGTGISYEQYF; DNA: TGTGCCAGCAGGGACGGGACAGGAATCTCCTACGAGCAGTACTTC
size: .; V: TRBV2; J: TRBJ2-7; D: TRBD1; CDR3: CASRVQGISLEQYF; DNA: TGTGCCAGCAGAGTACAGGGGATCTCCCTCGAGCAGTACTTC
size: many; V: TRBV6-5; J: TRBJ1-1; D: .; CDR3: CASSYFGSNTEAFF; DNA: TGTGCCAGCAGTTACTTTGGGAGTAACACTGAAGCTTTCTTT
size: many; V: TRBV25-1; J: TRBJ2-7; D: TRBD2; CDR3: CASTSSGSPPYEQYF; DNA: TGTGCCAGCACTTCTAGCGGGAGCCCTCCCTACGAGCAGTACTTC
size: few; V: TRBV20-1; J: TRBJ2-7; D: .; CDR3: CSARRSGGPYEQYF; DNA: TGCAGTGCTAGAAGATCCGGGGGTCCCTACGAGCAGTACTTC
size: many; V: TRBV6-2/TRBV6-3; J: TRBJ2-4; D: TRBD1; CDR3: CASIGRQGAHIKYF; DNA: TGTGCCAGCATCGGTCGACAGGGGGCTCACATTAAGTACTTC
size: .; V: TRBV30; J: TRBJ1-2; D: .; CDR3: CAWRKQNLNYGYTF; DNA: TGTGCCTGGAGGAAACAGAACCTTAACTATGGCTACACCTTC
size: many; V: TRBV25-1; J: TRBJ2-7; D: .; CDR3: CASSEFDSYEQYF; DNA: TGTGCCAGCAGTGAATTCGACTCCTACGAGCAGTACTTC